The subject of this entry is one T cell receptor beta chain. Its antigen is not identified. The V gene's germline CDR1 is DFQATT and CDR2 SNEGSKA (reference sequence). The CDR3 spans 14 residues. After removal of 5 bases from V and 2 bases from J, the junction contained 6 bases not matched to a gene. This sample is drawn from a study of post-analysis software for immune sequencing data. Study observations and caveats: For normalized Chao1 diversity, multiple sclerosis patients scored significantly lower than controls did. Patients showed TRBV5-6, TRBV5-1 and TRBV20-1 among roughly five TRBV segments more frequent than in controls.

Unique molecular identifiers tagged the TCR beta cDNA libraries. MiXCR, applied by TCRdb to the PCR reads, yields one record per CDR3 protein. The sample shows hundreds of thousands of distinct CDR3 sequences, more than 50% of them seen only once. The source of this sequence is a girl aged 2-10 years with multiple sclerosis. The sample consisted of blood. This chain joins TRBV20-1 and TRBJ2-3, with 8 bases identical to TRBD2. The CDR3 DNA reads as TGCAGTGCTCCAATAGCGGGGCTCACAGATACGCAGTATTTT. Residues: CSAPIAGLTDTQYF.